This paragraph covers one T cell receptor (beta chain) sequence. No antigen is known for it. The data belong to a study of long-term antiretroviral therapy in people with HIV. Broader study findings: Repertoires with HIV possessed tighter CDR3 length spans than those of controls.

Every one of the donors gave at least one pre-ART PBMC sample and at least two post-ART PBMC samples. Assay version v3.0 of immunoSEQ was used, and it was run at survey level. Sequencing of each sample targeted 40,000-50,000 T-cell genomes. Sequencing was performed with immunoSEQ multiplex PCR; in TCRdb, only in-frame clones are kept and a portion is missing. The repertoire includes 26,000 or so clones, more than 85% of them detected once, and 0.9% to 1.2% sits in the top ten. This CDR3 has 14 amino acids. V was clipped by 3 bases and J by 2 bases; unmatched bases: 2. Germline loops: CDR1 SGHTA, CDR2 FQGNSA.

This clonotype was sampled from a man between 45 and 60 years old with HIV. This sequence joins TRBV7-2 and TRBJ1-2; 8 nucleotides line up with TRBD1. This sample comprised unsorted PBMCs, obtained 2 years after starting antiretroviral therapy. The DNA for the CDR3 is TGTGCCAGCAGCTTCGGACAGGGAAACTATGGCTACACCTTC. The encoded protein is CASSFGQGNYGYTF.